Shown below are 14 T cell receptor beta chains from a single sample sequenced in a study of T cell repertoires in cytomegalovirus infection. TCRdb independently ran MiXCR on the reads; one entry per CDR3 protein. This sample has about 310,000 distinct CDR3 sequences; 25% occur once, and the top ten carry 13%. These receptors' targets are unknown. The sample was cultured PBMCs, taken from culture after CMV antigen stimulation. All receptors derive from a human donor in good health (CMV status not recorded). Some clones in this sample may be carry-over from other donors' samples.

The chain uses TRBV28 and TRBJ2-1; 11 bases agree with TRBD2. With V trimmed by 2 bases and J by 7 bases, 4 bases remained unmatched. Per the germline V gene, CDR1 is MDHEN and CDR2 is SYDVKM. This CDR3 has 15 residues. This CDR3 is CASSLRLAGRNEQFF. In DNA form, the CDR3 reads TGTGCCAGCAGTTTAAGACTAGCGGGAAGGAATGAGCAGTTCTTC.

The rearrangement uses TRBV4-2 and TRBJ2-1; 8 bases align to TRBD2. The CDR3 runs to 16 residues. Germline trimming cut 4 bases from V and 6 bases from J; bases unmatched to any gene: 11. CDR1 and CDR2 (germline): LGHNA, YNFKEQ. As DNA, the CDR3 is TGTGCCAGCAGCCGAACCGGGACTAGGGGAATCAATGAGCAGTTCTTC. Protein: CASSRTGTRGINEQFF.

This clonotype occurred many times. This rearrangement joins TRBV27 to TRBJ2-3; 7 bases are a match to TRBD2. Unmatched junction bases numbered 8, after V lost 7 bases and J lost 1 base. Germline lookup yields CDR1 MNHEY and CDR2 SMNVEV (reference sequence). The length of the CDR3 is 15 residues. CDR3 sequence (DNA): TGTGCCAGCACTAAAAGCGGGGAAGGCACAGATACGCAGTATTTT. Its protein is CASTKSGEGTDTQYF.

This clonotype appeared many times. The chain combines TRBV7-2 with TRBJ1-3; D is perhaps TRBD1 (5 bases). The CDR3 sequence is 16 residues long. Germline lookup yields CDR1 SGHTA and CDR2 FQGNSA. V shed 1 base and J shed 0 bases, with 10 bases lying between them. As DNA, the CDR3 is TGTGCCAGCAGCTTAGTTGGGGGGAGCTCTGGAAACACCATATATTTT. This translates into CASSLVGGSSGNTIYF.

The gene calls are TRBV7-2 and TRBJ2-2; TRBD2 matches at 15 bases. Germline assignment: CDR1 SGHTA and CDR2 FQGNSA. The V segment lost 1 base and the J segment 9 bases; nucleotides outside the gene matches: 12. CDR3 length: 19 amino acids. The CDR3 region has the DNA TGTGCCAGCAGCTTAGGATCGACAGGGACTAGCGGGAGGAACAGGGAGCTGTTTTTT. Translating gives CASSLGSTGTSGRNRELFF.

This clonotype appeared a few times. The chain couples TRBV19 to TRBJ2-1, with D perhaps given as TRBD1 or TRBD2 (5 bases each). This CDR3 is 14 amino acids long. With 4 bases removed from V and 7 bases from J, the gap between germline ends came to 14 bases. Germline V gene lookup returns CDR1 LNHDA and CDR2 SQIVND (reference sequence). Written as DNA, the CDR3 is TGTGCCAGTAGTAGGGGACCTCGAATGAATGAGCAGTTCTTC. Its translation: CASSRGPRMNEQFF.

The V gene is TRBV11-2, the J gene TRBJ2-4; 8 bases fit TRBD1. V lost 1 base to trimming and J lost 2 bases; unmatched junction nucleotides: 7. This CDR3 contains 17 residues. Looked up from germline, CDR1 is SGHAT and CDR2 is FQNNGV. Written as DNA, the CDR3 is TGTGCCAGCAGCTTAGCGGGCAGGGGGCAAACCAAAAACATTCAGTACTTC. Protein sequence: CASSLAGRGQTKNIQYF.

This chain uses TRBV6-6 with TRBJ2-1; TRBD2 matches 10 bases. Per germline, CDR1 MNHNY and CDR2 SVGAGI (reference sequence). With V trimmed by 6 bases and J by 7 bases, 6 bases remained unmatched. The CDR3 has 14 amino acids. The CDR3: CASRAGTSVNEQFF. CDR3 nucleotides: TGTGCCAGCAGAGCCGGGACTAGCGTTAATGAGCAGTTCTTC.

This clonotype was seen a few times. The chain is built from TRBV6-2 or TRBV6-3 and TRBJ2-1, with 9 bases that match TRBD2. The CDR3 covers 16 residues. Per the germline V gene, CDR1 is MNHEY and CDR2 is SVGEGT. The trim removed 2 bases at V and 8 bases at J, leaving 10 bases unmatched. The CDR3 coding sequence is TGTGCCAGCAGTTACGAGGGTAGCGGGAGTATCGATGAGCAGTTCTTC. It translates to CASSYEGSGSIDEQFF.

The chain joins TRBV7-4 to TRBJ2-6; D is ambiguous. This CDR3 spans 15 amino acids. CDR1 and CDR2 from the germline V gene are SGHVT and SQSDAQ. The germline V and J ends were trimmed by 7 bases and 1 base, with 11 bases remaining between them. The CDR3 DNA reads TGTGCCAGCACCTTTTACCTGTCTGGGGCCAACGTCCTGACTTTC. Amino acids: CASTFYLSGANVLTF.

This clonotype was seen at least ten times. The V call is TRBV7-8, the J call TRBJ1-5; 9 positions match TRBD1. Germline V lookup: CDR1 SGHVS, CDR2 FQNEAQ. CDR3 size: 16 residues. Germline trimming cut 4 bases from V and 0 bases from J; bases unmatched to any gene: 4. CDR3 coding DNA: TGTGCCAGCAGCTCGGACAGGGGATTTAGCAATCAGCCCCAGCATTTT. Its protein is CASSSDRGFSNQPQHF.

J is TRBJ2-3 and V is TRBV28, with TRBD2 matching 8 bases. Germline V CDR1 and CDR2: MDHEN, SYDVKM. Losses at the gene ends were 1 base for V and 1 base for J; bases not matched to a gene: 4. CDR3 length equals 16 residues. CDR3 sequence: CASSLSISGGTDTQYF. The CDR3 DNA reads as TGTGCCAGCAGTTTATCGATTAGCGGGGGCACAGATACGCAGTATTTT.

This clonotype was counted once. This sequence joins TRBV7-6 and TRBJ2-1; D is ambiguous. The length of the CDR3 is 14 residues. Per germline, CDR1 SGHVS and CDR2 FNYEAQ. The ends were cut back, 2 bases at V and 9 bases at J, with 14 bases in the middle. CDR3 nucleotides: TGTGCCAGCAGCTTAAAAGTAGAAGATGGTGAGCAGTTCTTC. Translated, it gives CASSLKVEDGEQFF.

The chain employs TRBV14 and TRBJ1-2; 11 nucleotides align to TRBD1. The CDR3 is made up of 15 amino acids. The junction had 6 bases not matched to a gene; V was cut back by 1 base and J by 8 bases. CDR1 and CDR2 (germline): SGHDN, FVKESK. CDR3 sequence reads: CASSQAGTGGRGYTF. The CDR3 nucleotides read TGTGCCAGCAGCCAAGCCGGGACAGGGGGAAGAGGCTACACCTTC.